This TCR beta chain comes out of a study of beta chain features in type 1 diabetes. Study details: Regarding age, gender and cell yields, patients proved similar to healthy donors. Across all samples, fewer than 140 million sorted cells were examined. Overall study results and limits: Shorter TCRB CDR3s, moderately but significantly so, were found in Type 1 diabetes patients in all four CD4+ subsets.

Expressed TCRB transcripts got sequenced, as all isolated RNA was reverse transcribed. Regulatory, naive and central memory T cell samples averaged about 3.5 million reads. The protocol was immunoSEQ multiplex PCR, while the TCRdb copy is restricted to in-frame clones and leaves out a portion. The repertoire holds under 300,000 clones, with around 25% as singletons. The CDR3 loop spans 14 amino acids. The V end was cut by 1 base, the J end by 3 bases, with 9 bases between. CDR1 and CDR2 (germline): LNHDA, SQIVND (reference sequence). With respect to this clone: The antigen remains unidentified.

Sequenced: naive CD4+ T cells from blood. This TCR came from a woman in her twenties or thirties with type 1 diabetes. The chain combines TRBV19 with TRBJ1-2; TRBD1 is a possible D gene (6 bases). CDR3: CASSIVPGDYGYTF. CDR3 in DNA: TGTGCCAGTAGTATAGTCCCAGGGGACTATGGCTACACCTTC.